This is a list of T cell receptor beta chains from one sample in a study of blood T cell repertoires in COVID-19. Method: immunoSEQ multiplex PCR; TCRdb's copy keeps in-frame clones and lacks some. The data hold about 210,000 clones, with over 70% observed a single time. Material for sequencing was peripheral blood. These receptors were taken from a woman between 65 and 79 years old with acute or convalescent COVID-19. CDR3s include the opening cysteine and the closing phenylalanine or tryptophan. Fields, in order: J gene, D gene, V gene, clone size, CDR3 protein, CDR3 DNA. The D gene is left open where the match is weak. Part of the rows lack a size; the others show once, few, many or a class for expanded clones.

>TRBJ1-6|-|TRBV7-3|-
CASSSYGQRNNSPLHF
TGTGCCAGCAGCTCCTACGGACAGAGAAATAATTCACCCCTCCACTTT
>TRBJ2-5|TRBD1|TRBV24-1|-
CATSDTPHTGGGETQYF
TGTGCCACCAGTGATACCCCACACACAGGGGGCGGCGAGACCCAGTACTTC
>TRBJ2-3|-|TRBV10-3|once
CAIASDTQYF
TGTGCCATCGCGTCAGATACGCAGTATTTT
>TRBJ2-5|-|TRBV5-1|-
CASSPRDGQETQYF
TGCGCCAGCAGCCCGCGGGACGGCCAAGAGACCCAGTACTTC
>TRBJ2-5|-|TRBV2|-
CASSGTKGGETQYF
TGTGCCAGCAGCGGGACAAAGGGTGGTGAGACCCAGTACTTC
>TRBJ2-7|-|TRBV7-2|-
CASSAHPSYEQYF
TGTGCCAGCAGCGCCCACCCCAGCTACGAGCAGTACTTC
>TRBJ2-1|TRBD1|TRBV9|-
CASSVQGGSEQFF
TGTGCCAGCAGCGTTCAAGGGGGCAGTGAGCAGTTCTTC
>TRBJ2-1|TRBD2|TRBV13|-
CASSSYGLAGGDNEQFF
TGTGCCAGCAGCTCCTATGGACTAGCGGGGGGGGACAATGAGCAGTTCTTC
>TRBJ1-5|-|TRBV20-1|-
CSASSPLGADQPQHF
TGCAGTGCTAGTTCACCTTTGGGAGCGGATCAGCCCCAGCATTTT
>TRBJ2-5|-|TRBV7-6|-
CASSFSRAQETQYF
TGTGCCAGCAGCTTTTCGAGGGCCCAAGAGACCCAGTACTTC
>TRBJ2-7|-|TRBV2|few
CASRTVSYEQYF
TGTGCCAGCAGGACAGTCTCCTACGAGCAGTACTTC
>TRBJ1-4|-|TRBV6-5|-
CASTPGGGGEEKLFF
TGTGCCAGCACTCCCGGCGGGGGCGGCGAAGAAAAACTGTTTTTT
>TRBJ2-2|TRBD1|TRBV10-3|-
CAISEPGQGVTGELFF
TGTGCCATCAGTGAGCCCGGACAGGGTGTCACCGGGGAGCTGTTTTTT
>TRBJ2-5|-|TRBV5-1|-
CASSLEVLGGETQYF
TGCGCCAGCAGCTTGGAAGTCCTGGGGGGAGAGACCCAGTACTTC
>TRBJ2-1|-|TRBV10-3|-
CAISKKGGDEQFF
TGTGCCATCAGTAAAAAGGGGGGGGATGAGCAGTTCTTC